This T cell receptor beta chain was recovered during a study of T cell responses to AZD1222 COVID-19 vaccine. The data were produced by immunoSEQ multiplex PCR, yet TCRdb's version contains in-frame clones alone and is incomplete. The data show 75,000 or so clones, more than 85% seen once. Notes on the study in general: Clonal diversity may have been underestimated in mostly white British donors.

V lost 4 bases, J lost 3 bases, and 6 bases stayed unmatched. The CDR3 sequence is 16 residues long. Germline CDR1 and CDR2: LNHDA and SQIVND (reference sequence). Concerning this clone itself: Its antigen is not identified.

V usage is TRBV19 and J usage is TRBJ2-1; 10 nucleotides line up with TRBD1. The TCR comes from an adult who received the AZD1222 COVID-19 vaccine. This sample comprised peripheral blood, obtained 28 days after the second AZD1222 dose. The CDR3: CASSKLGQGLYNEQFF. CDR3 in DNA: TGTGCCAGTAGTAAACTGGGACAGGGGCTCTACAATGAGCAGTTCTTC.